One and the same sample provided the 18 T cell receptor beta chains below, sequenced in a study of blood T cell repertoires in COVID-19. The repertoire was sequenced with immunoSEQ multiplex PCR; TCRdb's copy has only in-frame clones and lacks some. The sample consists of approximately 230,000 clones, approximately 86% of them appearing once. The sequenced sample was PBMCs or T cells enriched from blood (not recorded which). The receptor source for this set is a woman aged 45-65 years with acute COVID-19.

CDR3 nucleotide sequence: TGTGCCAGCAGTTCTCGGGGGACCCAGTACTTC. This sequence encodes CASSSRGTQYF. The chain is built from TRBV12-1 and TRBJ2-5; the table's D call, TRBD2, has no DNA check behind it. TRBV12-1 represents a pseudogene. The CDR3 loop spans 11 amino acids.

The chain carries TRBV10-1 and TRBJ2-5; 10 bases align to TRBD2. The V gene's germline CDR1 is WNHNN and CDR2 SYGVQD (reference sequence). This CDR3 spans 24 amino acids. J was trimmed by 1 base and V by 0 bases; bases with no gene match: 26. The CDR3 here is CASSESLGISFSTSGTFRQETQYF. The CDR3 region has the DNA TGCGCCAGCAGTGAGTCGTTGGGGATTAGTTTTTCTACTAGCGGGACTTTTCGCCAAGAGACCCAGTACTTC.

V gene TRBV19 combines with J gene TRBJ1-5; TRBD1 agrees at 10 bases. Germline assignment: CDR1 LNHDA and CDR2 SQIVND (reference sequence). The CDR3 is made up of 16 amino acids. V was clipped by 6 bases and J by 0 bases; unmatched bases: 5. CDR3 loop: CASRRTGGNSNQPQHF. CDR3 bases: TGTGCCAGTAGGCGGACAGGGGGAAATAGCAATCAGCCCCAGCATTTT.

The rearrangement uses TRBV13 and TRBJ2-1; 7 bases align to TRBD2. Trimming at V came to 2 bases and at J to 7 bases, leaving 8 bases not matched to a gene. CDR3 length: 15 amino acids. From germline, CDR1 is PRHDT and CDR2 FYEKMQ (reference sequence). CDR3 DNA: TGTGCCAGCAGCTTATTGGGGGGGAGGAGTAATGAGCAGTTCTTC. Translation gives CASSLLGGRSNEQFF.

The chain is built from TRBV6-2 or TRBV6-3 and TRBJ1-1; possibly TRBD1 for D (5 bases). The V end was cut by 5 bases, the J end by 5 bases, with 12 bases between. The CDR3 has 13 amino acids. From germline, CDR1 is MNHEY and CDR2 SVGEGT. CDR3 protein: CASSPGRGTEAFF. The DNA for the CDR3 is TGTGCCAGCAGTCCGGGACGGGGGACTGAAGCTTTCTTT.

J is TRBJ2-7 and V is TRBV20-1, with D maybe TRBD1 (6 bases). The germline gives CDR1 DFQATT, CDR2 SNEGSKA (reference sequence). Trimming took 3 bases from V and 0 from J, leaving 18 bases between them. The CDR3 spans 16 residues. For the CDR3, the DNA is TGCAGTGCTAGTAGGGGGACATGGGCAGGCTCCTACGAGCAGTACTTC. This gives the protein CSASRGTWAGSYEQYF.

This rearrangement joins TRBV5-1 to TRBJ2-5; TRBD2 matches at 9 bases. Trimming removed 4 bases from V and 5 bases from J; junction bases left unmatched: 12. The CDR3 sequence is 16 residues long. Germline CDR1 reads SGHRS; CDR2 reads YFSETQ. The chain's CDR3 is CASSPGASGMGETQYF. CDR3 in DNA: TGCGCCAGCAGCCCGGGGGCTAGCGGGATGGGGGAGACCCAGTACTTC. The whole variable domain, remainder taken from reference TRBV5-1 and TRBJ2-5, is KAGVTQTPRYLIKTRGQQVTLSCSPISGHRSVSWYQQTPGQGLQFLFEYFSETQRNKGNFPGRFSGRQFSNSRSEMNVSTLELGDSALYLCASSPGASGMGETQYFGPGTRLLVL.

The gene calls are TRBV27 and TRBJ2-3; TRBD1 matches 9 bases. The germline gives CDR1 MNHEY, CDR2 SMNVEV (reference sequence). The CDR3 loop spans 15 amino acids. Germline trimming cut 6 bases from V and 4 bases from J; bases unmatched to any gene: 8. The CDR3 reads CASSRGTGFPDTQYF. CDR3 in DNA: TGTGCCAGCAGCCGCGGGACAGGGTTTCCAGATACGCAGTATTTT.

The chain joins TRBV7-3 to TRBJ2-1, with D possibly being TRBD2 (7 bases). The CDR3 totals 14 residues. Germline CDR1 reads SGHTA; CDR2 reads FQGTGA. The V and J ends lost 2 bases and 6 bases respectively, with 11 bases between them. The CDR3: CASSLGGGPNEQFF. CDR3 in DNA: TGTGCCAGCAGCTTAGGCGGGGGCCCCAATGAGCAGTTCTTC.

The V gene is TRBV28, the J gene TRBJ1-6, with D possibly matching TRBD1 (6 bases). Trimming removed 7 bases at V and 8 bases at J, with 18 bases between. This CDR3 has 15 amino acids. The germline CDR1 and CDR2 sequences are MDHEN and SYDVKM. The CDR3 sequence is CASMVGAAGDSPLHF. CDR3 nucleotides: TGTGCCAGCATGGTCGGGGCCGCAGGGGATTCACCCCTCCACTTT.

The rearrangement links TRBV19 to TRBJ2-2; tentatively, D is TRBD2 (6 bases). This CDR3 region has 16 residues. Per the germline V gene, CDR1 is LNHDA and CDR2 is SQIVND (reference sequence). Trimming took 3 bases from V and 8 from J, leaving 19 bases between them. The CDR3 DNA sequence: TGTGCCAGTAGTATTTATAGCGGAATAGGGAATGGGGAGCTGTTTTTT. Translated, it gives CASSIYSGIGNGELFF.

This sequence joins TRBV5-6 and TRBJ1-2; no firm D call. In germline, CDR1 is SGHDT, CDR2 YYEEEE. This CDR3 comprises 15 residues. The V end lost 4 bases, the J end lost 5 bases, and 18 bases lay between the germline ends. CDR3 region: CASSPLGSERYGYTF. DNA for the CDR3: TGTGCCAGCAGCCCCCTGGGCAGTGAACGATATGGCTACACCTTC.

The rearrangement joins TRBV19 to TRBJ2-1; 12 bases are a match to TRBD2. The CDR3 is 14 residues long. Germline V lookup: CDR1 LNHDA, CDR2 SQIVND (reference sequence). The junction had 7 bases not matched to a gene; V was cut back by 8 bases and J by 8 bases. This chain's CDR3 is CASRRLAGVYEQFF. The CDR3, as DNA: TGTGCCAGTCGAAGACTAGCGGGGGTGTATGAGCAGTTCTTC.

For the CDR3, the DNA is TGTGCCAGCAGTGAGCGGACCAGCTCCTACGAGCAGTACTTC. Translation: CASSERTSSYEQYF. J is TRBJ2-7 and V is TRBV27, with D maybe TRBD2 (5 bases). This CDR3 contains 14 residues. Per germline, CDR1 MNHEY and CDR2 SMNVEV (reference sequence). Trimming pared 5 bases from V and 0 bases from J, leaving 11 bases between.

The chain recombines TRBV28 with TRBJ1-1; D is ambiguous. In germline, CDR1 is MDHEN, CDR2 SYDVKM. V was trimmed by 7 bases and J by 5 bases, leaving 14 bases between them. This CDR3 region has 13 residues. CDR3 sequence: CASTEPPGTEAFF. CDR3 DNA: TGTGCCAGCACTGAACCGCCGGGGACTGAAGCTTTCTTT.

About this clone: Other nucleotide sequences from this sample produce the same CDR3. The chain is built from TRBV12-5 and TRBJ2-1; 11 bases are shared with TRBD1. Unmatched junction bases numbered 0, after V lost 5 bases and J lost 3 bases. Per the germline V gene, CDR1 is LGHNT and CDR2 is FRNRAP. This CDR3 spans 14 amino acids. The CDR3 reads CASGGTGGYNEQFF. The CDR3 nucleotides read TGTGCTAGTGGTGGGACAGGGGGCTACAATGAGCAGTTCTTC.

The chain joins TRBV28 to TRBJ2-7; D might be TRBD1 (5 bases). The CDR3 runs to 13 residues. Per the germline V gene, CDR1 is MDHEN and CDR2 is SYDVKM. Between the trimmed V and J ends, which lost 9 bases and 7 bases, there was a span of 19 bases. CDR3 region: CASPVLGDGEQYF. CDR3 nucleotide sequence: TGTGCCAGTCCCGTCCTAGGGGATGGGGAGCAGTACTTC.

This clone was seen only once. The chain joins TRBV29-1 to TRBJ2-7, with 11 bases identical to TRBD1. The CDR3 totals 14 residues. The J segment lost 7 bases and the V segment lost 0 bases, leaving 5 bases of the junction unmatched. The V gene's germline CDR1 is SQVTM and CDR2 ANQGSEA. The CDR3 sequence is CSVEDRDRGFEQYF. CDR3 coding DNA: TGCAGCGTTGAAGACCGGGACAGGGGGTTTGAGCAGTACTTC.